The TCR beta chain under discussion was sequenced for a study of cytomegalovirus exposure and HLA in healthy donors (dated by TCRdb to the late 2010s). Context from the whole study: An earlier analysis of some 550 of the donors reported 250 to 300 Gb of sequence data and more than 90 million unique TCR beta sequences from around 200 million T cells. An earlier analysis of 500 to 750 of the donors applied high-throughput TCR beta sequencing to assess whether each TCR beta V gene segment acted as functional or pseudogenic. Genome-wide SNP genotypes for about 65% of the roughly 670 donors were used in a later genetic analysis, which treated that subset as a discovery cohort. To predict cytomegalovirus infection status, the study combined high-throughput TCR immunosequencing, statistical association of individual TCRs with disease status, and machine learning. A separate validation cohort of roughly 130 different subjects was used in addition to the 666-subject first cohort. All discovery cohort repertoires had been generated using a single sequencing platform. In the later analysis, no new phenotypic data were used to find candidate immune exposures; instead, reliance was placed on TCR beta sequences and their occurrence across donors. The study was designed to test whether signatures of past pathogen exposure could be identified by cataloging public T cell receptors. Typing coverage varied by locus: roughly 629-640 donors for A, B, C, DRB1 and DQB1; approximately 520 for DQA1; approximately 570 for DPA1; approximately 470 for DPB1. In a later analysis, previously published TCR beta repertoires from 666 donors were re-analyzed and high-resolution HLA genotyping was added so that TCR occurrence patterns could be studied. HLA typing included class I and class II loci at four-digit resolution. Donor age, sex, ethnicity and CMV serostatus were collected together with the repertoire data. The genetic ancestry cluster associated with self-reported Caucasian donors included around 76% of the 300 to 400 genotyped donors. Approximately 300 gigabases of sequencing data and 70 million to 95 million unique TCR sequences made up an early release that covered 640 HLA-typed donors. Among approximately 370 genotyped donors of the cohort, an average of roughly 230,000 unique TCR beta nucleotide sequences was sequenced per donor, of which about 19% were non-productive. Because of strong linkage in the cohort, roughly five DR-DQ haplotypes were treated as single units for association and clustering. The T cell repertoires of some 670 subjects were profiled by immunosequencing and related to cytomegalovirus serostatus. Study-wide findings and limitations: Because some donors lacked HLA typing at each locus, the association tests relied only on the typed subset. The earlier analysis of 587 of the donors excluded some 15 rarely observed V segments, including chromosome 9 orphons, because counts were too low. According to the authors, the approach could potentially be generalized to other disease states and immunological phenotypes. According to a later analysis, most CMV-associated TCR beta chains appeared to be HLA-restricted, and the HLA associations seemed to be driven largely by CMV exposure. Because the 87-base-pair reads could not distinguish some IMGT-functional V segments, including TRBV6-2 and TRBV6-3, those segments were excluded. In this cohort, only TCR beta chains were sequenced, and detectable features were limited by the absence of alpha or paired-chain data. In both the original and validation cohorts, the classifier was reported to diagnose cytomegalovirus status with high specificity and sensitivity. Compared with the 666-donor mean, donors in an Asian-associated ancestry cluster had fewer N-insertions in productive TCRs, according to a later genetic analysis. Most TCR sequences were seen in very few donors, while some public TCRs were found in many individuals. The only immune exposure information available for the cohort was CMV serostatus. Linkage disequilibrium might explain the correlated functional status among segregating V segments, but an unknown experimental factor could not be ruled out. Assigning TCR associations to individual alleles was difficult when HLA alleles, especially DR and DQ, strongly co-occurred. A cluster of highly shared sequence variants was judged likely to be a technical artifact of the sequencing pipeline. In a later analysis, HLA-associated TCR beta chains were found to be more clonally expanded and to have lower generation probabilities than equally common non-associated chains. V-gene and J-gene trimming of TCR beta chains was associated with a missense DCLRE1C variant in a later genetic analysis, and the association was replicated in an independent cohort. In vitro tests confirmed that a few of the cytomegalovirus-associated TCR beta chains recognize cytomegalovirus antigens. In a later analysis, around 17,000 TCR beta sequences were associated with specific HLA alleles at a false discovery rate of 0.05. A later analysis reported that several top co-occurrence clusters appeared linked to parvovirus B19, influenza, CMV and Epstein-Barr virus. A further reported finding was that TCR beta sequences accurately predicted the HLA-A and HLA-B alleles for most subjects in the first cohort. Presence/absence analyses assumed roughly uniform sequencing depth across donors, an assumption that may not hold. A later analysis found that TCR association rates varied across HLA loci, with DRB1 alleles showing the most associated TCRs and HLA-C alleles the fewest. A total of about 150 TCR beta chains were listed by the study as associated with cytomegalovirus. In an earlier analysis of about 600 of the donors, most TCR beta V segments appeared in productive rearrangements about 87% or about 30% of the time, broadly matching IMGT annotations.

The cohort was made up of 650 to 700 healthy bone marrow donors. At the time of sampling, all cohort members were nominally healthy, though unrecorded immune exposures were likely present. The donor was CMV seronegative and belonged to the group of 352 seronegative cohort members. Each donor provided a peripheral blood sample, and peripheral blood mononuclear cells were used for TCR beta sequencing. Genomic DNA was extracted from the blood cell samples with the Qiagen DNeasy Blood Extraction Kit. The library was prepared using the immunoSEQ multiplex PCR assay. For the multiplex PCR, a mixture combining 60 forward primers for TCR Vbeta segments and 13 reverse primers for TCR Jbeta segments was used. The CDR3 region of rearranged TCR beta genes was amplified from genomic DNA with a multiplex PCR assay. Amplified TCR beta libraries were sequenced as 87-base-pair reads on the Illumina HiSeq System. Regarding the original processing steps: A later analysis counted approximately 76 million unique TCR beta chains across the roughly 700 repertoires, and around 9.9 million of these chains were shared by at least two donors. Raw reads were error-corrected and collapsed into unique sequences with a nearest-neighbor algorithm that merged closely related sequences to remove PCR and sequencing errors. Alignment of CDR3 sequences to IMGT reference sequences was used to assign V, D and J gene segments. For a sequence to be retained, a match of at least six nucleotides was required to both a V gene segment and a J gene segment. A rearrangement was called productive if the CDR3 had no stop codons and remained in frame with V and J, and every other rearrangement was called non-productive. CDR3 was defined by IMGT convention, running from the second conserved V-encoded cysteine to the conserved J-encoded phenylalanine. The earlier analysis of 500 to 650 of the donors excluded any sequence lacking an unambiguous match to a single V gene segment. In an earlier analysis of some 590 of the donors, V segments were called functional above 56.7% productive rearrangements and were called segregating when the between-donor standard deviation exceeded 5%. A statistical classification framework was built for diagnosing cytomegalovirus status from the catalog of TCR beta chain sequences. V and J gene assignment, in a later analysis, came from comparing TCR nucleotide sequences with IMGT/GENE-DB human TR gene sequences. The TCRdist pipeline was used in a later analysis to assign CDR3 sequences and most-parsimonious VDJ recombination scenarios. In a later analysis, every TCR beta chain was defined by the combination of its CDR3 amino acid sequence and its V-gene family, and reads without a unique V-gene family were dropped. In a later analysis, 450 to 600 highly shared, low-generation-probability nucleotide sequences were removed to address suspected cross-contamination and a sequencing artifact. For each public chain, a later analysis derived a clonal expansion index from normalized ranks of inferred template counts within each repertoire. In a later analysis, generation probabilities were computed using a VDJ recombination model fitted to out-of-frame rearrangements, and the results were checked against IGoR. Hypergeometric tests were used in a later analysis to score TCR-TCR, TCR-HLA and TCR-CMV co-occurrence, with a repertoire-size bias correction applied to the TCR pairs. A later analysis estimated false discovery rates by permuting HLA or CMV assignments 20 times. In a later analysis, co-occurring TCRs were grouped using DBSCAN, with TCRdist sequence similarity added in when clustering inside HLA-allele-positive subsets. Repertoires with fewer than 30,000 or more than 120,000 public chains, plus five repertoires with anomalous nucleotide sharing, were excluded from co-occurrence clustering. Imported from immuneACCESS, the table was reduced by TCRdb to in-frame sequences with V and J called. These copies leave out some clones; in studies compared against another copy, an unresolved V gene accounts for under half, and the cause of the remainder is not known. V, J and clone size were drawn from that table, and D and trimming were deduced from the DNA. Here the sample has roughly 160,000 clones; around four fifths occur a single time. 1.3% of the sample belongs to the ten largest clones.

The CDR1 and CDR2 encoded by the germline V gene are SGHRS and YFSETQ. The CDR3 sequence holds 14 residues, the cysteine and phenylalanine included. Solely the CDR3 DNA is kept, with 42 bases framed from the first base. V is pruned by 7 bases and J by 2 bases, leaving 2 bases of the junction without a gene match. About this clone itself: Its target antigen remains unknown. No much larger clonotype is one base removed from it; base qualities were not supplied.

The clonotype was recovered from a woman between 45 and 65 years old in good health and CMV-seronegative. The chain employs TRBV5-1 and TRBJ2-3, with 12 middle bases fitting TRBD2. Sequencing was done on a sample of PBMCs. The DNA sequence reads TGCGCCAGCCTAGCGGGAGGGCACACAGATACGCAGTATTTT. The resulting protein is CASLAGGHTDTQYF.